This T cell receptor (beta chain) originates from a study of regulatory T cells in long-lasting Graves disease. This CDR3 comprises 14 residues. The V gene end was trimmed by 6 bases and the J gene end by 1 base; junction bases not matched to a gene: 5. CDR1 and CDR2 (germline): MDHEN, SYDVKM. Both iRepertoire HTBI primers and Arm-PCR of CDR3 regions were used to build the TCR beta libraries. One entry per CDR3 protein results from TCRdb running MiXCR on the multiplex PCR reads. Counted here are about 460,000 distinct CDR3 sequences, about 14% occurring once; the ten biggest clones make up roughly 18%. Time point indicated: newly diagnosed GD, antithyroid drugs for less than 3 months. PBMC RNA served as the TCR library source. The sample holds many counts of this clonotype. These same records also appear under a second study, on T cells in Graves' hyperthyroidism and ophthalmopathy. According to that study: Clinical symptoms, serum thyroxine and TRAb, thyroid ultrasound and orbital computed tomography together formed the diagnostic basis.

V and J are TRBV28 and TRBJ1-1; TRBD1 matches 7 bases. Here the sequenced sample was peripheral blood mononuclear cells (PBMCs), taken at new diagnosis, from a patient treated with antithyroid drugs. This TCR derives from a woman between 45 and 60 years old with Graves disease. As DNA, the CDR3 is TGTGCCAGCAGGCGATGGACAGGGAACACTGAAGCTTTCTTT. Amino acid sequence: CASRRWTGNTEAFF.